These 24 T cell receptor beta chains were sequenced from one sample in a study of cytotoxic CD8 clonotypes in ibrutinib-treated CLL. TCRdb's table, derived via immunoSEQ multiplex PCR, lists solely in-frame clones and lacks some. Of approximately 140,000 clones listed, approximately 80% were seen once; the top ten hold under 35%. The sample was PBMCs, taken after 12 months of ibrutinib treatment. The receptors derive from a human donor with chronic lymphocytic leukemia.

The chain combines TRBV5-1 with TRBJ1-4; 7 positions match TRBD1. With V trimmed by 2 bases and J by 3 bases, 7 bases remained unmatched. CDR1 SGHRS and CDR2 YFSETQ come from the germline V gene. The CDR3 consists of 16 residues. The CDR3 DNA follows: TGCGCCAGCAGCTTTGGGTTGGGGACAGCTAATGAAAAACTGTTTTTT. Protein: CASSFGLGTANEKLFF.

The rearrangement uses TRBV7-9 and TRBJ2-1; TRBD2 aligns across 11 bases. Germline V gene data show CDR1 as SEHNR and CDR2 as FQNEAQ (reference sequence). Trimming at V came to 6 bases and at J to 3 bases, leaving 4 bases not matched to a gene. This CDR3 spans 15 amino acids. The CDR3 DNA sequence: TGTGCCAGCAGAAAACTAGCGGGAGACTACAATGAGCAGTTCTTC. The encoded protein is CASRKLAGDYNEQFF.

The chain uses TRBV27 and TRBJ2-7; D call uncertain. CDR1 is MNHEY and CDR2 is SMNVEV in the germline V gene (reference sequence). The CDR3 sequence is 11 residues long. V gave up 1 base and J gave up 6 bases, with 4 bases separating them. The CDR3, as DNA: TGTGCCAGCAGTTTATATGGCGAGCAGTACTTC. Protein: CASSLYGEQYF.

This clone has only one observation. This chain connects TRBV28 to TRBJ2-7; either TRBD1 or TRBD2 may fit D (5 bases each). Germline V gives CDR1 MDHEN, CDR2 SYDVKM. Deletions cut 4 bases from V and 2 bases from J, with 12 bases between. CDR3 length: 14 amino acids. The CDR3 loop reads CASSSGTGPYEQYF. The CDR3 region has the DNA TGTGCCAGCAGTTCCGGGACGGGACCCTACGAGCAGTACTTC.

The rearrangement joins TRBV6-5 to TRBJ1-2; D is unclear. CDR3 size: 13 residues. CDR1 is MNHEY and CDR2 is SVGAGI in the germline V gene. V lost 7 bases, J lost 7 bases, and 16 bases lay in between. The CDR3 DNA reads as TGTGCCAGCAAAAACTCGGCGGGGTCTGGCTACACCTTC. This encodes CASKNSAGSGYTF.

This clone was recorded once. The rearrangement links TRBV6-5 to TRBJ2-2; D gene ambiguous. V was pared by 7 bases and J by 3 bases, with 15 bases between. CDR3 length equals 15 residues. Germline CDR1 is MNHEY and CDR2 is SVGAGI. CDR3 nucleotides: TGTGCCAGCACCTTAGACGACCCCGACACCGGGGAGCTGTTTTTT. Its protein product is CASTLDDPDTGELFF.

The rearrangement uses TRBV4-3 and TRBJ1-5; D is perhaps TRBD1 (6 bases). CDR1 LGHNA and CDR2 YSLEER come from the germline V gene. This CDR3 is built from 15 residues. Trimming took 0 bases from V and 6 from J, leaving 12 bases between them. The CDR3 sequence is CASSQEYRVGQPQHF. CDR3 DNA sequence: TGCGCCAGCAGCCAAGAGTACAGGGTGGGTCAGCCCCAGCATTTT.

CDR3 DNA sequence: TGTGCCAGCAGTTTGACGACAGGGGACTATGGCTACACCTTC. This codes for CASSLTTGDYGYTF. The chain combines TRBV28 with TRBJ1-2; 8 nucleotides line up with TRBD1. This CDR3 has 14 residues. Unmatched junction bases numbered 3, after V lost 3 bases and J lost 3 bases. Germline CDR1 reads MDHEN; CDR2 reads SYDVKM.

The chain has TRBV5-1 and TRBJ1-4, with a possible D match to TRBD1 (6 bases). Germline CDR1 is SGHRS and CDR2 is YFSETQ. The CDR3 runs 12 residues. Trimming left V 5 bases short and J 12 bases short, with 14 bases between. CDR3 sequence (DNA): TGCGCCAGCAGTTTCGAAGGGGGGCAACTGTTTTTT. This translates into CASSFEGGQLFF.

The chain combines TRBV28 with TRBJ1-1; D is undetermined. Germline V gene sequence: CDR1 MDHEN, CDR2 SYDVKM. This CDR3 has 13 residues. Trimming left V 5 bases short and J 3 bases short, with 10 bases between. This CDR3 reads CASSVYKDTEAFF. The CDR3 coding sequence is TGTGCCAGCAGTGTTTATAAGGACACTGAAGCTTTCTTT.

CDR3 sequence (DNA): TGTGCCAGCAGTGGGACTAGCGGGAAGACGACCGGGGAGCTGTTTTTT. Amino acids: CASSGTSGKTTGELFF. The genes are TRBV9 and TRBJ2-2, with 13 bases lining up with TRBD2. Germline V gene sequence: CDR1 SGDLS, CDR2 YYNGEE. With V trimmed by 5 bases and J by 5 bases, 6 bases remained unmatched. The length of the CDR3 is 16 residues.

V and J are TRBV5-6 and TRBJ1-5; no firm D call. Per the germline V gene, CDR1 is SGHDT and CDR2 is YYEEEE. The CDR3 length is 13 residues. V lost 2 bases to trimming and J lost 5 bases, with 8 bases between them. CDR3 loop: CASSLTYDQPQHF. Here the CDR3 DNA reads TGTGCCAGCAGCTTAACATATGATCAGCCCCAGCATTTT.

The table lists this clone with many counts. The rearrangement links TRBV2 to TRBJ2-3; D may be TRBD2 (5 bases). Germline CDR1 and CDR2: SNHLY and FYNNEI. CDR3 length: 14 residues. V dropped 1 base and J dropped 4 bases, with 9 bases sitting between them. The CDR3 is CASSEGGNPDTQYF. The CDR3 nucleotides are TGTGCCAGCAGTGAAGGAGGGAACCCAGATACGCAGTATTTT.

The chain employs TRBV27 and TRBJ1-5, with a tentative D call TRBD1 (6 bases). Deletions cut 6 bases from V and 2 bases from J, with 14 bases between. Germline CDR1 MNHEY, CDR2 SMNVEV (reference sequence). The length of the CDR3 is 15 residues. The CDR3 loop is CASRLGGPGNQPQHF. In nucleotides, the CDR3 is TGTGCCAGCAGGCTGGGGGGGCCGGGCAATCAGCCCCAGCATTTT.

CDR3: CASSPFSGSMNEQFF. The CDR3 DNA is TGTGCCAGCAGCCCTTTTAGCGGGAGTATGAATGAGCAGTTCTTC. The V and J genes are TRBV6-4 and TRBJ2-1, with 9 bases matching TRBD2. The CDR3 contains 15 residues. The junction had 10 bases not matched to a gene; V was cut back by 6 bases and J by 7 bases. Germline CDR1 reads MRHNA; CDR2 reads SNTAGT.

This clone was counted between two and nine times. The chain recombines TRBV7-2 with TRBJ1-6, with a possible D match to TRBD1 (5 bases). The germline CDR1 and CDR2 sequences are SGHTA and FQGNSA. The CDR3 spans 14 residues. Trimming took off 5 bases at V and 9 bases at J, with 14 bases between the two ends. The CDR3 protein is CASSQQEGRSPLHF. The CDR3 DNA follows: TGTGCCAGCAGCCAACAGGAGGGGCGTTCACCCCTCCACTTT.

CDR3 sequence: CASSAGDVGQPQHF. DNA of the CDR3: TGTGCCAGCAGTGCCGGGGATGTTGGTCAGCCCCAGCATTTT. This rearrangement joins TRBV25-1 to TRBJ1-5; no clear D gene. The CDR3 sequence is 14 residues long. CDR1 and CDR2 (germline): MGHDK, SYGVNS. Trimming pared 4 bases from V and 6 bases from J, leaving 13 bases between.

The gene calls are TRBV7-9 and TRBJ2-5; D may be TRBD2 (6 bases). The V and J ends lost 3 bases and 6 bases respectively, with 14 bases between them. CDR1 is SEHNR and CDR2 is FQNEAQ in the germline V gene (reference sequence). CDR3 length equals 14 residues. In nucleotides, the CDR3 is TGTGCCAGCAGCTTGGAGGGAGGAGGTCAGACCCAGTACTTC. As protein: CASSLEGGGQTQYF. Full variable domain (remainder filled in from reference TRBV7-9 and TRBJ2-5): DTGVSQNPRHKITKRGQNVTFRCDPISEHNRLYWYRQTLGQGPEFLTYFQNEAQLEKSRLLSDRFSAERPKGSFSTLEIQRTEQGDSAMYLCASSLEGGGQTQYFGPGTRLLVL.

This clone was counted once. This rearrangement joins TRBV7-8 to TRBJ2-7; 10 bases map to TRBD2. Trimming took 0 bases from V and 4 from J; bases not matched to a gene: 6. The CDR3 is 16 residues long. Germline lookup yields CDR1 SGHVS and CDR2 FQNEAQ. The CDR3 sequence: CASSLAPSGRGYEQYF. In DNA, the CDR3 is TGTGCCAGCAGCTTAGCTCCTAGCGGGAGAGGTTACGAGCAGTACTTC.

CDR3 residues: CASSIKGGYEQFF. The DNA for the CDR3 is TGTGCCAGTAGTATAAAGGGGGGATATGAGCAGTTCTTC. V is TRBV19 and J is TRBJ2-1, with D perhaps given as TRBD1 or TRBD2 (6 bases each). Trimming took off 2 bases at V and 8 bases at J, with 10 bases between the two ends. The CDR3 is made up of 13 amino acids. Germline V gene data show CDR1 as LNHDA and CDR2 as SQIVND (reference sequence).

CDR3 nucleotide sequence: TGTGCCAGCAGTGAGGCTTCTGGGTCTACGCAGTATTTT. Protein product: CASSEASGSTQYF. The chain links TRBV6-4 to TRBJ2-3; no clear D. The CDR3 sequence is 13 residues long. The germline gives CDR1 MRHNA, CDR2 SNTAGT. V was pared by 3 bases and J by 8 bases, with 12 bases between.

Written as DNA, the CDR3 is TGTGCCAGCAGCTTAGTGGTGGCCAGGGGGCATGATGAGCAGTTCTTC. Its translation: CASSLVVARGHDEQFF. The rearrangement uses TRBV7-9 and TRBJ2-1, with 8 bases aligning to TRBD1. CDR1 and CDR2 from the germline V gene are SEHNR and FQNEAQ (reference sequence). Trimming cost V 1 base and J 8 bases; bases outside gene matches: 10. The CDR3 has 16 residues.

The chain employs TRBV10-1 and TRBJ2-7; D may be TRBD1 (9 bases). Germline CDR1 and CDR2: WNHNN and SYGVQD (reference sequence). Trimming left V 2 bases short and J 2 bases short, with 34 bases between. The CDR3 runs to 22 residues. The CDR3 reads CASSEPSRGGTGREGATYEQYF. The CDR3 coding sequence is TGCGCCAGCAGTGAGCCCTCCCGGGGGGGGACAGGGAGAGAAGGCGCTACCTACGAGCAGTACTTC.

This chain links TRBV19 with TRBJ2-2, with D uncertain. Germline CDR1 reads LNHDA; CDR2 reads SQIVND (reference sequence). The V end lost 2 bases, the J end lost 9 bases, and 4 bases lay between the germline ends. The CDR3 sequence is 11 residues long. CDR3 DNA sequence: TGTGCCAGTAGTATACGTCGGGAGCTGTTTTTT. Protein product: CASSIRRELFF.